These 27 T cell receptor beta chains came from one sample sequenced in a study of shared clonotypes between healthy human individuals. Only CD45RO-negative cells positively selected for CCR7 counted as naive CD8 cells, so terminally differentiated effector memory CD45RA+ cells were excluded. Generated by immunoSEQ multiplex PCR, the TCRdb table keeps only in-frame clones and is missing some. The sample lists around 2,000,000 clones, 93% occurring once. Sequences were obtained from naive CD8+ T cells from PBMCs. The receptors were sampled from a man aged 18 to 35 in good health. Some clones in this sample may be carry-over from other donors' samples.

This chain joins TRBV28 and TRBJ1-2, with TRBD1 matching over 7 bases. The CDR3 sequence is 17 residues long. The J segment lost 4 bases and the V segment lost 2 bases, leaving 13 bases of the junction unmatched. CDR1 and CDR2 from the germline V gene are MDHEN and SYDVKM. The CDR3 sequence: CASSLVPKGGASYGYTF. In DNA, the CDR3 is TGTGCCAGCAGTTTAGTCCCGAAAGGGGGCGCGAGCTATGGCTACACCTTC.

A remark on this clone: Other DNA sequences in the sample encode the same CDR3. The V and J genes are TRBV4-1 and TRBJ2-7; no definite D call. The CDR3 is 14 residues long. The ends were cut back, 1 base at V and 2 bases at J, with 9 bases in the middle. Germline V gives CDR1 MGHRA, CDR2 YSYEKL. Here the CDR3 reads CASSQGPVAYEQYF. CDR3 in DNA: TGCGCCAGCAGCCAAGGCCCAGTCGCCTACGAGCAGTACTTC.

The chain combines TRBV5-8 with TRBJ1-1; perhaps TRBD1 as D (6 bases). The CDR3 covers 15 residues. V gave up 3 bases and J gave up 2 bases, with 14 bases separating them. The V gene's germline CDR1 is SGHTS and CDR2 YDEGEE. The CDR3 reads CASSSSPRGNTEAFF. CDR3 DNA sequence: TGTGCCAGCAGCTCCTCCCCCAGGGGTAACACTGAAGCTTTCTTT.

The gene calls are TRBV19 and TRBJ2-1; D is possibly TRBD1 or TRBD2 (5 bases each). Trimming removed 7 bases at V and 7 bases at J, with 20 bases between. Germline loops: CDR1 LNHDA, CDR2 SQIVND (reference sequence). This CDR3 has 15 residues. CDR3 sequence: CASKFFGTDGNEQFF. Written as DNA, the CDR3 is TGTGCCAGTAAATTTTTCGGGACCGACGGGAATGAGCAGTTCTTC.

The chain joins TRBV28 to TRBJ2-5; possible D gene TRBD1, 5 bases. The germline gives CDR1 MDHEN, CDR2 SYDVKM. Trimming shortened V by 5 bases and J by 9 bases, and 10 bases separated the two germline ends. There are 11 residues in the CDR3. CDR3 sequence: CASSGAVSQYF. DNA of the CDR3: TGTGCCAGCAGTGGGGCGGTCTCCCAGTACTTC.

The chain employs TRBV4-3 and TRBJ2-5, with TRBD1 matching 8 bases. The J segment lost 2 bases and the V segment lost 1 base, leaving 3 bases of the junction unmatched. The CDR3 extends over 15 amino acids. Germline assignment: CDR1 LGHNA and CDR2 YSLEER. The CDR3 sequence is CASSQGTGKQETQYF. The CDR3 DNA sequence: TGCGCCAGCAGCCAAGGGACAGGGAAACAAGAGACCCAGTACTTC.

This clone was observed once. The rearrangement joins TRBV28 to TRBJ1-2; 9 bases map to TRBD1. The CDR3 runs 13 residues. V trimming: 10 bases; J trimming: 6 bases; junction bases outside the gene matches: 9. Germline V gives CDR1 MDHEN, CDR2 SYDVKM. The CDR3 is CATYRGQYDGYTF. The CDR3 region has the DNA TGTGCCACCTACAGGGGGCAGTATGATGGCTACACCTTC.

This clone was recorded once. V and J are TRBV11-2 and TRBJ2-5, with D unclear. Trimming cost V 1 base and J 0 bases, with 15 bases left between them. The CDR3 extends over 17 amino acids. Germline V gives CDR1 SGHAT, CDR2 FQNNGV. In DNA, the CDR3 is TGTGCCAGCAGCTTAGCCAGGACCCCACGGTACCAAGAGACCCAGTACTTC. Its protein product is CASSLARTPRYQETQYF.

As DNA, the CDR3 is TGTGCCAGCAGCCCCCGGGAAGGCTACACCTTC. Translated: CASSPREGYTF. This sequence joins TRBV7-2 and TRBJ1-2; D remains unclear. The CDR3 has 11 residues. V shed 5 bases and J shed 8 bases, with 9 bases lying between them. Germline loops: CDR1 SGHTA, CDR2 FQGNSA. The full variable domain, rest sourced from reference TRBV7-2 and TRBJ1-2, is GAGVSQSPSNKVTEKGKDVELRCDPISGHTALYWYRQSLGQGLEFLIYFQGNSAPDKSGLPSDRFSAERTGGSVSTLTIQRTQQEDSAVYLCASSPREGYTFGSGTRLTVV.

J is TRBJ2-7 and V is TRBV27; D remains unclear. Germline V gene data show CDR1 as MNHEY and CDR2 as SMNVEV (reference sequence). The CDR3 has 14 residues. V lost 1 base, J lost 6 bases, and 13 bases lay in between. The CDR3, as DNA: TGTGCCAGCAGTTTATATGGACGCTGGGGCGAGCAGTACTTC. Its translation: CASSLYGRWGEQYF.

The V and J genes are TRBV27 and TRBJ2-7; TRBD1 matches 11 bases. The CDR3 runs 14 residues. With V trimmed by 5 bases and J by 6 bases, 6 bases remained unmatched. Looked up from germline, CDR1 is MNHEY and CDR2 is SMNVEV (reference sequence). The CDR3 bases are TGTGCCAGCAGTGCCGGGACAGGGGGTGGCGAGCAGTACTTC. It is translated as CASSAGTGGGEQYF.

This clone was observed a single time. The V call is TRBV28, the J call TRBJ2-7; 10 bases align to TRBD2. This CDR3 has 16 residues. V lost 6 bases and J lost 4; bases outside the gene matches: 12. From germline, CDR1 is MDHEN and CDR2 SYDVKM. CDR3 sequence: CASRGPWASGSYEQYF. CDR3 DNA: TGTGCCAGCAGGGGGCCCTGGGCTAGCGGGAGTTACGAGCAGTACTTC.

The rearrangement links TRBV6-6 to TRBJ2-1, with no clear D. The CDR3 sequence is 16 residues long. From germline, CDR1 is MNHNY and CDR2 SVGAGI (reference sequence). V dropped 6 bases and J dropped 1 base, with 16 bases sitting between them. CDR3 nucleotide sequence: TGTGCCAGCAGAAATTTCGGGTGGGGATCCTACAATGAGCAGTTCTTC. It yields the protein CASRNFGWGSYNEQFF.

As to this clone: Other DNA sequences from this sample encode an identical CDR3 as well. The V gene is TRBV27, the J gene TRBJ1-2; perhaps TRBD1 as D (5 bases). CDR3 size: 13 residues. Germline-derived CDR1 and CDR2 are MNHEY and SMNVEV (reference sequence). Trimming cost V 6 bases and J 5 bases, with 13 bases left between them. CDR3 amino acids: CASSPGRTYGYTF. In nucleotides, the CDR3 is TGTGCCAGCAGCCCGGGGCGGACGTATGGCTACACCTTC.

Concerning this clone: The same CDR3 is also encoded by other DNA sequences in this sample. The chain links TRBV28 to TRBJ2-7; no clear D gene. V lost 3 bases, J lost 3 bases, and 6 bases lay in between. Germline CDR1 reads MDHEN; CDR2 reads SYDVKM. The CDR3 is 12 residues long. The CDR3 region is CASSFGVYEQYF. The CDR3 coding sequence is TGTGCCAGCAGTTTTGGGGTCTACGAGCAGTACTTC.

This CDR3 is CASTSSGRTDTQYF. CDR3 nucleotide sequence: TGTGCCAGCACCTCTAGCGGGAGAACAGATACGCAGTATTTT. This sequence joins TRBV6-6 and TRBJ2-3, with 10 bases matching TRBD2. With V trimmed by 7 bases and J by 3 bases, 4 bases remained unmatched. The CDR3 length is 14 residues. The V gene's germline CDR1 is MNHNY and CDR2 SVGAGI (reference sequence).

CDR3: CASSYSTYGATDTQYF. In nucleotides, the CDR3 is TGTGCCAGCAGTTACAGTACTTACGGCGCCACAGATACGCAGTATTTT. This rearrangement joins TRBV6-5 to TRBJ2-3, with D unresolved. V lost 2 bases to trimming and J lost 2 bases, with 14 bases between them. Per the germline V gene, CDR1 is MNHEY and CDR2 is SVGAGI. This CDR3 contains 16 residues.

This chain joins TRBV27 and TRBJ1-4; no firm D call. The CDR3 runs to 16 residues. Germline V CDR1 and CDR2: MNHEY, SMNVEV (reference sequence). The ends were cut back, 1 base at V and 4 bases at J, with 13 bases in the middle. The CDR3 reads CASSLYAAGRNEKLFF. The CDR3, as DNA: TGTGCCAGCAGTTTATACGCCGCCGGCCGTAATGAAAAACTGTTTTTT.

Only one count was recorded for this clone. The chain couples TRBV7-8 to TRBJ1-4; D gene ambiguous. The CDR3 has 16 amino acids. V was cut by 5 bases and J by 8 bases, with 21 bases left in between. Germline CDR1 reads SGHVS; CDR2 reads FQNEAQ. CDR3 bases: TGTGCCAGCAGCCCGCGCCGGCCACCCCAAGGGGAAAAACTGTTTTTT. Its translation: CASSPRRPPQGEKLFF.

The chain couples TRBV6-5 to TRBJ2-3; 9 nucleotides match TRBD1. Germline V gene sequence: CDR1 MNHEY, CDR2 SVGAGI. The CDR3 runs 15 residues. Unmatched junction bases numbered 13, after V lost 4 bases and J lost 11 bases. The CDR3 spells CASSFSRGQGVKQYF. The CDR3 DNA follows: TGTGCCAGCAGTTTCTCGAGGGGACAGGGAGTTAAGCAGTATTTT.

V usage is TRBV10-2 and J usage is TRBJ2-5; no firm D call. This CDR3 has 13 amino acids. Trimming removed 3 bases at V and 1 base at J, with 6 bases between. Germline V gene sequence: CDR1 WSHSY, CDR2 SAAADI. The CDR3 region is CASSELPQETQYF. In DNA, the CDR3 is TGCGCCAGCAGTGAATTGCCCCAAGAGACCCAGTACTTC.

As DNA, the CDR3 is TGTGCCAGCAGGTCGACAGGGCCCTACGAGCAGTACTTC. It translates to CASRSTGPYEQYF. The chain has TRBV28 and TRBJ2-7; 7 nucleotides align to TRBD1. Trimming took 6 bases from V and 2 from J; bases not matched to a gene: 4. The CDR3 spans 13 residues. CDR1 and CDR2 from the germline V gene are MDHEN and SYDVKM.

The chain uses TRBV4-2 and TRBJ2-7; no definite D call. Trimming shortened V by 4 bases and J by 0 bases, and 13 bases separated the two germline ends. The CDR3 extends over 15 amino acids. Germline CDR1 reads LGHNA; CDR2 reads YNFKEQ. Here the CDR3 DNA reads TGTGCCAGCAGCCCAACTTCAAACCCCTCCTACGAGCAGTACTTC. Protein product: CASSPTSNPSYEQYF.

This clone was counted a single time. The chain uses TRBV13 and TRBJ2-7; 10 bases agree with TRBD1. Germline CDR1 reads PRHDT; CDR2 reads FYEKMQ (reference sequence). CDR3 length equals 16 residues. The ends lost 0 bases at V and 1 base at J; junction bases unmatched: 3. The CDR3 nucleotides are TGTGCCAGCAGCTTAGGAAGGGGACAGGGGTCCTACGAGCAGTACTTC. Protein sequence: CASSLGRGQGSYEQYF. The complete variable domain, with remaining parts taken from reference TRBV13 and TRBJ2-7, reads AAGVIQSPRHLIKEKRETATLKCYPIPRHDTVYWYQQGPGQDPQFLISFYEKMQSDKGSIPDRFSAQQFSDYHSELNMSSLELGDSALYFCASSLGRGQGSYEQYFGPGTRLTVT.

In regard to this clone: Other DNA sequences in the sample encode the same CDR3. In DNA form, the CDR3 reads TGTGCCAGCAGTTACTCGTCGGGTGGCGAGCAGTACTTC. Translated: CASSYSSGGEQYF. V gene TRBV6-5 combines with J gene TRBJ2-7, with D unclear. Trimming shortened V by 0 bases and J by 6 bases, and 9 bases separated the two germline ends. CDR3 length: 13 amino acids. The germline V gene has CDR1 MNHEY and CDR2 SVGAGI.

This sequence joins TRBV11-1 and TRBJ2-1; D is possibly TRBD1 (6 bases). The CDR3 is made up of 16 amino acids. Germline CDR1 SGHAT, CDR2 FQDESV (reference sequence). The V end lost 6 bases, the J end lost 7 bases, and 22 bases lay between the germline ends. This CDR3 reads CASSPSGTFFRNEQFF. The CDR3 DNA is TGTGCCAGCAGTCCGTCCGGGACATTTTTTAGGAATGAGCAGTTCTTC.

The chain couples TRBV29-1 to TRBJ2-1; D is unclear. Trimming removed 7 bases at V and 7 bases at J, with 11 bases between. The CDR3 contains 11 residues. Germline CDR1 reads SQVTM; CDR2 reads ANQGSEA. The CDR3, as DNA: TGCAGCGGATCTGCGCTGAATGAGCAGTTCTTC. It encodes CSGSALNEQFF.